This T cell receptor (beta chain) was obtained from a study of blood T cell repertoires in COVID-19. Study-wide background: Collection of acute and convalescent COVID-19 samples took place in the United States, Italy and Spain. Sample material is recorded as cDNA or gDNA derived from T cells, B-cell-depleted T cells, or PBMCs.

The germline V gene encodes CDR1 LGHNA and CDR2 YSLEER. V was clipped by 0 bases and J by 2 bases; unmatched bases: 0. The CDR3 spans 15 residues. Per the authors' pipeline: Amplification with reference gene primers provided the estimates of nucleated cell counts. Libraries were prepared by immunoSEQ multiplex PCR; TCRdb keeps only in-frame clonotypes and omits some of them. Clonal size and the V and J genes are those of that table, whereas D and trimming came from the DNA. The sample contains 130,000 or so clones, almost 80% of which appear only once. V and J are TRBV4-3 and TRBJ1-3; TRBD1 aligns across 8 bases. The sequence was obtained from a human donor in a cohort sampled during active COVID-19. The material sequenced was peripheral blood. In DNA, the CDR3 is TGCGCCAGCAGCCAAGAGGACAGGGCTGGAAACACCATATATTTT. It codes for CASSQEDRAGNTIYF.